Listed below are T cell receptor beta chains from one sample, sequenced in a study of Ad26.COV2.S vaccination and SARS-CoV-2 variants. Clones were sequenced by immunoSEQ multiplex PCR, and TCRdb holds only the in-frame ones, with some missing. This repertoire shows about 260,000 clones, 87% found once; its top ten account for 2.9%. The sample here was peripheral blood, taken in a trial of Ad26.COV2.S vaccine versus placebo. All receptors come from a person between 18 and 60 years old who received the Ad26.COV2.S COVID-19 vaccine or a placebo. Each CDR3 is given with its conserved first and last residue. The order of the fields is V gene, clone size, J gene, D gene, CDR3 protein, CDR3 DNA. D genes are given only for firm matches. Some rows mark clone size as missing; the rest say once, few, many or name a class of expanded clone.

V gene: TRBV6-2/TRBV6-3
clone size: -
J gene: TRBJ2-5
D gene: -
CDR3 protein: CASSPIASLGGYKETQYF
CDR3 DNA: TGTGCCAGCAGCCCCATTGCGTCCTTAGGAGGGTACAAAGAGACCCAGTACTTC

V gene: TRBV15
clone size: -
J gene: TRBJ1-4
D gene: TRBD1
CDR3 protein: CATSRAGGWEKLFF
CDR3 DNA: TGTGCCACCAGCAGAGCAGGGGGCTGGGAAAAACTGTTTTTT

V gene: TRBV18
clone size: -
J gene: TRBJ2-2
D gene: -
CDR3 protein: CASSPLGDPGELFF
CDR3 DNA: TGTGCCAGCTCACCACTGGGGGACCCCGGGGAGCTGTTTTTT

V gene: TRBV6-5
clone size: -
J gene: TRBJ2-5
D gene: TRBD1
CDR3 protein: CASSYSVRGIWAQYF
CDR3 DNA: TGTGCCAGCAGTTACTCAGTCAGGGGGATCTGGGCCCAGTACTTC

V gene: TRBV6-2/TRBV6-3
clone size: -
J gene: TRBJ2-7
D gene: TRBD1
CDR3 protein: CASSWDRTYEQYF
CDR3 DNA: TGTGCCAGCAGTTGGGACAGAACCTACGAGCAGTACTTC

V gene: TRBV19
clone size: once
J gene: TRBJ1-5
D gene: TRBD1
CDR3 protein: CASIQGRASNQPQHF
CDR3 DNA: TGTGCCAGTATACAGGGGAGGGCAAGCAATCAGCCCCAGCATTTT

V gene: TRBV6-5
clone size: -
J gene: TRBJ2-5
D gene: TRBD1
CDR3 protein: CASTGTGGRETQYF
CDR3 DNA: TGTGCCAGCACCGGGACAGGGGGAAGGGAGACCCAGTACTTC

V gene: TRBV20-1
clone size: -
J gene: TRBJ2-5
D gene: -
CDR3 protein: CSASSLETQYF
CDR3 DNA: TGCAGTGCGTCTAGCCTTGAGACCCAGTACTTC

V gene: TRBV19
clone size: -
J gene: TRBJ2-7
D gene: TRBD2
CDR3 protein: CASSTTSGVLYEQYF
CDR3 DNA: TGTGCCAGTAGTACGACTAGCGGGGTTCTCTACGAGCAGTACTTC

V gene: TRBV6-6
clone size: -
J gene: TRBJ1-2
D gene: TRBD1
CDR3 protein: CASSPGPGQVYGYTF
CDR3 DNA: TGTGCCAGCAGCCCCGGGCCGGGACAGGTCTATGGCTACACCTTC

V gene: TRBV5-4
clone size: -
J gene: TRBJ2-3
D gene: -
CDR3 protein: CASSLALGSPGTQYF
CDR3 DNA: TGTGCCAGCAGCTTGGCCTTAGGCAGCCCTGGTACGCAGTATTTT

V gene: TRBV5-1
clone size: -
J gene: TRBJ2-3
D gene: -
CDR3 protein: CASSTGLHTDTQYF
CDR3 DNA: TGCGCCAGCAGCACGGGACTTCACACAGATACGCAGTATTTT

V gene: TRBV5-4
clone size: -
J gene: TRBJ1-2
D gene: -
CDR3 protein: CASSLAGQNYGYTF
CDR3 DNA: TGTGCCAGCAGCTTGGCAGGACAGAACTATGGCTACACCTTC

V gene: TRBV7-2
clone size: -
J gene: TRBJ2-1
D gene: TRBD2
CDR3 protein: CASSSGTSGGPPYNEQFF
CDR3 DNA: TGTGCCAGCAGCTCCGGGACTAGCGGGGGACCCCCCTACAATGAGCAGTTCTTC

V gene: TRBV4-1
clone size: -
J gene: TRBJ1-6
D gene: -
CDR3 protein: CASSQGRFGDSPLHF
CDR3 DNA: TGCGCCAGCAGCCAAGGCAGGTTTGGGGATTCACCCCTCCACTTT

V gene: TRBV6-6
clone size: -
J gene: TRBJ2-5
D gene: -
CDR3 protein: CATQPRPQETQYF
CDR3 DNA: TGTGCCACCCAACCCCGACCACAAGAGACCCAGTACTTC

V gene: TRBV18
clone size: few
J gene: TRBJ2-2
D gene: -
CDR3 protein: CASSPGVNTGELFF
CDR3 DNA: TGTGCCAGCTCACCAGGTGTAAACACCGGGGAGCTGTTTTTT

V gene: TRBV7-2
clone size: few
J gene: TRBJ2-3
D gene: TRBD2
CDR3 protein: CASSSRTSGGAADTQYF
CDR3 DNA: TGTGCCAGCAGCTCTCGGACTAGCGGGGGGGCCGCGGATACGCAGTATTTT

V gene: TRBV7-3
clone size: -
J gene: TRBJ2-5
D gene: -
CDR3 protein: CASSFGIGFQETQYF
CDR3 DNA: TGTGCCAGCAGCTTCGGTATAGGGTTTCAAGAGACCCAGTACTTC

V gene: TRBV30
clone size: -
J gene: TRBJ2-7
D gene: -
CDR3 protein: CAWIVFSYEQYF
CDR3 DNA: TGTGCCTGGATAGTTTTTTCCTACGAGCAGTACTTC

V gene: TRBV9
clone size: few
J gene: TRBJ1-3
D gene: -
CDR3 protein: CASSPGRGSIGNTIYF
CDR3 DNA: TGTGCCAGCAGCCCCGGCCGGGGGAGTATTGGAAACACCATATATTTT

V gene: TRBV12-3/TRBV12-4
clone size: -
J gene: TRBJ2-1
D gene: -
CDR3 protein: CASSFSPDNEQFF
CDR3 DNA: TGTGCCAGCAGTTTTAGCCCCGACAATGAGCAGTTCTTC

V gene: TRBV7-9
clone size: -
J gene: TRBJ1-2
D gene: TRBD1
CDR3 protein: CASSSSRSGQGPSNYGYTF
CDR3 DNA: TGTGCCAGCAGCTCTAGTCGGTCGGGACAGGGCCCCTCTAACTATGGCTACACCTTC

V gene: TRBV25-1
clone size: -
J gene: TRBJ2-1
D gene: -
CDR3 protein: CASSEFYSSYNEQFF
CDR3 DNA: TGTGCCAGCAGTGAATTTTACAGCTCCTACAATGAGCAGTTCTTC

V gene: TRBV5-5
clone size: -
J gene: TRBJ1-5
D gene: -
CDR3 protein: CASSPRGGGSNQPQHF
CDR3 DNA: TGTGCCAGCAGCCCTAGGGGGGGAGGGAGCAATCAGCCCCAGCATTTT

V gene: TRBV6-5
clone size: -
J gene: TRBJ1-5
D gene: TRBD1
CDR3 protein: CASSTDRGGNQPQHF
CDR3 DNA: TGTGCCAGCAGCACTGACAGGGGGGGCAATCAGCCCCAGCATTTT

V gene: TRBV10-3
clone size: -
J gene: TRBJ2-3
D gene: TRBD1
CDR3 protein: CATTGQGSDTQYF
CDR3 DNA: TGTGCCACCACCGGACAGGGGTCAGATACGCAGTATTTT

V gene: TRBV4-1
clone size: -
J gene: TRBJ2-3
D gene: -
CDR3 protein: CASSQLQGPDTQYF
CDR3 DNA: TGCGCCAGCAGCCAACTCCAGGGGCCAGATACGCAGTATTTT

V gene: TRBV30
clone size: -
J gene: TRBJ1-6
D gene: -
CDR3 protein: CAWSYQQGWSPLHF
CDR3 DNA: TGTGCCTGGAGTTACCAGCAGGGGTGGTCACCCCTCCACTTT

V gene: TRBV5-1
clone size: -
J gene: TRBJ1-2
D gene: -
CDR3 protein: CASSLGRSDLNYGYTF
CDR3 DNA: TGCGCCAGCAGCTTGGGGCGGAGCGATCTTAACTATGGCTACACCTTC

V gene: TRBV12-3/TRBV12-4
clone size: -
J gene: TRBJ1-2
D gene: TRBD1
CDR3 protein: CASSPRTGRGYTF
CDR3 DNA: TGTGCCAGCAGTCCCAGGACAGGGCGTGGCTACACCTTC

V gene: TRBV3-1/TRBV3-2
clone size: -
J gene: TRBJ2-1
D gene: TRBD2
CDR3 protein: CASSPLAGGPSEQFF
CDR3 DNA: TGTGCCAGCAGCCCATTAGCGGGAGGGCCAAGTGAGCAGTTCTTC

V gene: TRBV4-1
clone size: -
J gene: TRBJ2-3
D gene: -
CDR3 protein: CASSQEAHIPDTQYF
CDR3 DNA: TGCGCCAGCAGCCAAGAAGCCCACATCCCAGATACGCAGTATTTT

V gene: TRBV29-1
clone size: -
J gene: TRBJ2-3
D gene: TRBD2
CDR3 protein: CSVLGLAERRTDTQYF
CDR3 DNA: TGCAGCGTCCTGGGGCTAGCGGAAAGACGCACAGATACGCAGTATTTT

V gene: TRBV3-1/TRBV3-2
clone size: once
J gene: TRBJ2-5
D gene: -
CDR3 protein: CASSHKGRRETQYF
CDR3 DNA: TGTGCCAGCAGCCATAAGGGCAGGCGAGAGACCCAGTACTTC

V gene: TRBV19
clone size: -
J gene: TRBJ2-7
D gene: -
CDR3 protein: CASSIDGGRVYEQYF
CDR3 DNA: TGTGCCAGTAGTATAGATGGGGGGCGCGTCTACGAGCAGTACTTC

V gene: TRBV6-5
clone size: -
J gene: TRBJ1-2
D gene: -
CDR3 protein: CASSYLGQTLYGYTF
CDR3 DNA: TGTGCCAGCAGTTACTTAGGACAGACCCTCTATGGCTACACCTTC

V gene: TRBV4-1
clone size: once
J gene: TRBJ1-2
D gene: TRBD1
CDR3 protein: CASSQPRPGTGLKGYTF
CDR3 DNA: TGCGCCAGCAGCCAACCAAGACCCGGGACAGGGTTAAAGGGCTACACCTTC

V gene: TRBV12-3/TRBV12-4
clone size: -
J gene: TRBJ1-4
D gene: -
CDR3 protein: CASRDGNEKLFF
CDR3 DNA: TGTGCCAGCAGGGACGGGAATGAAAAACTGTTTTTT

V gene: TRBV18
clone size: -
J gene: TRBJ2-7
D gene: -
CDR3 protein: CASSPTDLGGEQYF
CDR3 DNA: TGTGCCAGCTCCCCGACAGACCTAGGGGGCGAGCAGTACTTC

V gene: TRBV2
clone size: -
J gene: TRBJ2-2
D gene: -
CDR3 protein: CASSVMGGAGELFF
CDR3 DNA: TGTGCCAGCAGTGTAATGGGTGGAGCCGGGGAGCTGTTTTTT

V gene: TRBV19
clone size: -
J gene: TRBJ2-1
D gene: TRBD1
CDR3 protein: CASSISGQGAGEQFF
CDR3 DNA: TGTGCCAGTAGTATCTCAGGACAGGGGGCAGGGGAGCAGTTCTTC

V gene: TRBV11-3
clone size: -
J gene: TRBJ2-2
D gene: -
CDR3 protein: CASSYTGTSNTGELFF
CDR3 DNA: TGTGCCAGCAGCTACACCGGGACCTCGAACACCGGGGAGCTGTTTTTT

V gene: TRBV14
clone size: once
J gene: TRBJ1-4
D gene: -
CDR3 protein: CASSQVDRRNEKLFF
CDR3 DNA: TGTGCCAGCAGCCAAGTAGACAGACGCAATGAAAAACTGTTTTTT